This TCR beta chain originates from a study of chemoradiotherapy in HPV16-positive cancers. The data were produced by immunoSEQ multiplex PCR, yet TCRdb's version contains in-frame clones alone and is incomplete. The sample records 20,000 or so clones, around 87% being singletons. The CDR3 extends over 16 amino acids. CDR1 and CDR2 from the germline V gene are MNHEY and SVGAGI. Trimming removed 0 bases at V and 0 bases at J, with 8 bases between. The sample in question was blood, obtained from a patient who underwent chemoradiotherapy. The genes are TRBV6-5 and TRBJ1-4, with D possibly being TRBD1 (5 bases). The sequence came from a human donor with HPV-associated anogenital cancer. Here the CDR3 DNA reads TGTGCCAGCAGTTACTCGGGGGGTCCAACTAATGAAAAACTGTTTTTT. It specifies CASSYSGGPTNEKLFF.